This TCR beta chain was found in a study of human T cells and chemical hapten exposure. At the level of the study: Patients, mostly women, had alopecia areata, alopecia totalis or alopecia universalis.

Attachment of unique molecular identifiers to individual cDNA molecules was performed in the library. TCRdb used MiXCR to reprocess the RACE reads, holding one entry per CDR3 protein. The sample records about 120,000 distinct CDR3 sequences, 13% being singletons. CDR1 and CDR2 (germline): MNHEY, SVGEGT. This CDR3 spans 15 amino acids. Trimming at V came to 6 bases and at J to 2 bases, leaving 7 bases not matched to a gene. Time point reported: pre-sensitization, week 0. Treatment noted: therapeutic diphenylcyclopropenone sensitization with weekly scalp DPC. Material: whole blood, obtained in connection with sensitization to the hapten diphenylcyclopropenone (DPC). The chain uses TRBV6-2 or TRBV6-3 and TRBJ1-5; 7 bases fit TRBD1. This clonotype was obtained from a woman aged 18-35 years with alopecia areata. Some clones in this sample may be carry-over from other donors' samples. CDR3 in amino acids: CASSRTGYGNQPQHF. CDR3 nucleotides: TGTGCCAGCAGCCGGACAGGATATGGCAATCAGCCCCAGCATTTT.